One and the same sample provided the 25 T cell receptor beta chains below, sequenced in a study of blood T cells in healthy people across ages. A second roughly 6 to 12 cycle PCR used barcoded and J-beta primers. TCRdb reprocessed the 5' RACE reads via MiXCR and lists one record per CDR3 protein. The sample has around 1,600,000 distinct CDR3 sequences, 35% to 45% seen once. Sequencing was done on a sample of blood. The receptors derive from a woman in her late teens or twenties in good health.

This clonotype showed up just a few times. This chain links TRBV27 with TRBJ1-5; D perhaps matches TRBD1 (6 bases). The V gene's germline CDR1 is MNHEY and CDR2 SMNVEV (reference sequence). V was shortened by 6 bases and J by 2 bases, with 11 bases between the two germline ends. The CDR3 spans 14 residues. CDR3 nucleotides: TGTGCCAGCAGCACACAGGGAGGCAATCAGCCCCAGCATTTT. This encodes CASSTQGGNQPQHF.

The chain carries TRBV4-2 and TRBJ1-4; possible D gene TRBD1, 5 bases. Germline CDR1 reads LGHNA; CDR2 reads YNFKEQ. V dropped 0 bases and J dropped 6 bases, with 17 bases sitting between them. This CDR3 has 17 residues. The CDR3 loop reads CASSQELPGTADEKLFF. As DNA, the CDR3 is TGTGCCAGCAGCCAAGAACTTCCCGGGACGGCAGATGAAAAACTGTTTTTT.

This clonotype was seen only a few times. The chain links TRBV7-3 to TRBJ1-4, with D possibly matching TRBD1 (5 bases). Trimming removed 5 bases at V and 4 bases at J, with 17 bases between. Germline CDR1 reads SGHTA; CDR2 reads FQGTGA. CDR3 length equals 16 residues. CDR3 coding DNA: TGTGCCAGCAGCGGATGGGGGACTTGGGATAATGAAAAACTGTTTTTT. It encodes CASSGWGTWDNEKLFF.

This clonotype has just a few counts. This chain links TRBV18 with TRBJ1-5; D is ambiguous. Germline loops: CDR1 KGHSH, CDR2 LQKENI. V lost 1 base, J lost 11 bases, and 12 bases lay in between. There are 13 residues in the CDR3. The CDR3 coding sequence is TGTGCCAGCTCACCACATGCGGGCAGCGCCCAGCATTTT. This gives the protein CASSPHAGSAQHF.

The V and J genes are TRBV3-1 and TRBJ2-3; 8 bases agree with TRBD2. The CDR3 covers 16 residues. Trimming cost V 1 base and J 4 bases; bases outside gene matches: 7. Germline V gene sequence: CDR1 LGHDT, CDR2 YNNKEL (reference sequence). The DNA for the CDR3 is TGTGCCAGCAGCCAAGTCACTAGCGGCGTTGCAGATACGCAGTATTTT. This translates into CASSQVTSGVADTQYF.

Turning to this clonotype: Its ends do not fully match the called genes, so a read error is possible. The chain is built from TRBV7-2 and TRBJ2-7; 8 bases agree with TRBD1. Judging by the DNA end, TRBJ2-5 fits better; the J call may be wrong. Looked up from germline, CDR1 is SGHTA and CDR2 is FQGNSA. The CDR3 has 17 amino acids. DNA for the CDR3: TGTGCCAGCGGCTTAGCTCTGGGCGCTACAGGGGGGGAGACCCAGTACTTC. Translating gives CASGLALGATGGETQYF.

The chain combines TRBV2 with TRBJ1-2; no definite D call. Trimming left V 3 bases short and J 6 bases short, with 8 bases between. This CDR3 region has 12 residues. Germline loops: CDR1 SNHLY, CDR2 FYNNEI. DNA for the CDR3: TGTGCCAGCAGTGACGGCCAAAATGGCTACACCTTC. Translation: CASSDGQNGYTF.

The rearrangement links TRBV3-1 to TRBJ1-3; D unclear. Trimming left V 0 bases short and J 3 bases short, with 12 bases between. The germline gives CDR1 LGHDT, CDR2 YNNKEL (reference sequence). This CDR3 spans 16 amino acids. CDR3 sequence reads: CASSQDVETVGNTIYF. The CDR3 DNA is TGTGCCAGCAGCCAAGATGTTGAAACAGTTGGAAACACCATATATTTT.

This clonotype showed up just a few times. The chain links TRBV7-9 to TRBJ1-1; D call uncertain. V shed 6 bases and J shed 1 base, with 18 bases lying between them. CDR1 SEHNR and CDR2 FQNEAQ come from the germline V gene (reference sequence). CDR3 length: 16 residues. The CDR3, as DNA: TGTGCCAGCAGTCAAAAGTACCGGACGGCGAACACTGAAGCTTTCTTT. This gives the protein CASSQKYRTANTEAFF.

The J gene is TRBJ2-2, the V gene TRBV11-1; TRBD2 might be the D (5 bases). The ends were cut back, 7 bases at V and 7 bases at J, with 7 bases in the middle. The CDR3 totals 11 residues. The germline CDR1 and CDR2 sequences are SGHAT and FQDESV (reference sequence). The CDR3 loop reads CASTGIGELFF. In nucleotides, the CDR3 is TGTGCCAGCACCGGGATCGGGGAGCTGTTTTTT.

The J gene is TRBJ2-3, the V gene TRBV6-6; 8 bases align to TRBD2. The V gene's germline CDR1 is MNHNY and CDR2 SVGAGI (reference sequence). Germline trimming cut 5 bases from V and 5 bases from J; bases unmatched to any gene: 15. The length of the CDR3 is 17 residues. For the CDR3, the DNA is TGTGCCAGCAGTCACAAGGGTACGGGAGGGCAACAAGATACGCAGTATTTT. It codes for CASSHKGTGGQQDTQYF.

This clonotype came up a few times. This chain joins TRBV15 and TRBJ2-1; the match to TRBD2 covers 11 bases. The assigned J gene may be wrong: the sequence end matches TRBJ2-7 better. Germline V gene lookup returns CDR1 LNHNV and CDR2 YYDKDF (reference sequence). This CDR3 comprises 19 residues. The CDR3 reads CATSRVWLAGGATYNEQYF. The CDR3 DNA follows: TGTGCCACCAGCAGAGTTTGGCTAGCGGGAGGCGCGACCTACAATGAGCAGTACTTC.

DNA of the CDR3: TGCAGGGCGGTCGGGACACCAAATGGCTACACCTTC. It yields the protein CRAVGTPNGYTF. The V gene is TRBV20-1, the J gene TRBJ1-2; a possible D gene is TRBD1 (6 bases). The CDR3 covers 12 residues. The V gene's germline CDR1 is DFQATT and CDR2 SNEGSKA (reference sequence).

This chain joins TRBV7-2 and TRBJ2-5, with TRBD2 matching 8 bases. Trimming took 4 bases from V and 3 from J; bases not matched to a gene: 4. The CDR3 is made up of 14 amino acids. Germline V lookup: CDR1 SGHTA, CDR2 FQGNSA. The CDR3 sequence: CTSSSGLEEETQYF. CDR3 DNA: TGTACCAGCAGCTCGGGACTAGAGGAAGAGACCCAGTACTTC. The entire variable domain, with the rest obtained from reference TRBV7-2 and TRBJ2-5, is as follows: GAGVSQSPSNKVTEKGKDVELRCDPISGHTALYWYRQSLGQGLEFLIYFQGNSAPDKSGLPSDRFSAERTGGSVSTLTIQRTQQEDSAVYLCTSSSGLEEETQYFGPGTRLLVL.

The CDR3 DNA reads as TGTGCCACCCAAAATAACCCATCCGAGCATGGCTACACCTTC. This encodes CATQNNPSEHGYTF. This chain links TRBV10-3 with TRBJ1-2; D is unresolved. V was clipped by 10 bases and J by 6 bases, with 21 bases between them. CDR1 is ENHRY, CDR2 SYGVKD, per germline. The CDR3 length is 14 residues.

The genes are TRBV5-1 and TRBJ2-3; TRBD2 matches 7 bases. CDR3 length equals 15 residues. With 4 bases clipped from V and 1 base from J, the junction kept 6 bases outside the gene matches. Germline-derived CDR1 and CDR2 are SGHRS and YFSETQ. The CDR3 reads CASSIGTTGTDTQYF. The CDR3 nucleotides read TGCGCCAGCAGCATAGGGACTACCGGCACAGATACGCAGTATTTT.

V gene TRBV5-1 combines with J gene TRBJ1-1; 7 bases agree with TRBD1. Germline V gene sequence: CDR1 SGHRS, CDR2 YFSETQ. The CDR3 is 15 residues long. J was trimmed by 4 bases and V by 2 bases; bases with no gene match: 8. CDR3 nucleotides: TGCGCCAGCAGCTTCCGGGACAGAGGTATCACTGAAGCTTTCTTT. Residues: CASSFRDRGITEAFF.

This chain connects TRBV28 to TRBJ2-3; the D gene is possibly TRBD1 (5 bases). V shed 6 bases and J shed 3 bases, with 16 bases lying between them. The CDR3 loop spans 15 amino acids. The germline V gene encodes CDR1 MDHEN and CDR2 SYDVKM. CDR3 region: CASSTPQGWTDTQYF. The CDR3 region has the DNA TGTGCCAGCAGCACCCCTCAGGGTTGGACAGATACGCAGTATTTT. Using reference TRBV28 and TRBJ2-3 for the parts outside the CDR3, the full variable domain is DVKVTQSSRYLVKRTGEKVFLECVQDMDHENMFWYRQDPGLGLRLIYFSYDVKMKEKGDIPEGYSVSREKKERFSLILESASTNQTSMYLCASSTPQGWTDTQYFGPGTRLTVL.

This clonotype was detected a few times. This rearrangement joins TRBV5-1 to TRBJ2-3; D not resolved. Between the trimmed V and J ends, which lost 6 bases and 2 bases, there was a span of 16 bases. CDR1 and CDR2 from the germline V gene are SGHRS and YFSETQ. The CDR3 covers 15 residues. CDR3 in amino acids: CASKSRPLLTDTQYF. Written as DNA, the CDR3 is TGCGCCAGCAAAAGTCGGCCACTCCTCACAGATACGCAGTATTTT.

This clonotype was seen a handful of times. CDR3 residues: CSARGRGLAGDEQYF. The CDR3 nucleotides are TGCAGTGCTAGAGGCCGGGGGCTAGCGGGGGACGAGCAGTACTTC. The gene calls are TRBV20-1 and TRBJ2-5, with TRBD2 identical over 10 bases. The J call may be incorrect, as the DNA end agrees better with TRBJ2-7. Germline values: CDR1 DFQATT, CDR2 SNEGSKA (reference sequence). This CDR3 region has 15 residues.

This clonotype was recorded a few times. This sequence joins TRBV4-1 and TRBJ1-5, with TRBD1 as a possible D gene (5 bases). Germline loops: CDR1 MGHRA, CDR2 YSYEKL. This CDR3 has 17 residues. Between the trimmed V and J ends, which lost 4 bases and 2 bases, there was a span of 18 bases. The CDR3 DNA follows: TGCGCCAGCAGCCCCGGGCCTGCTAAGGGGCGCAATCAGCCCCAGCATTTT. The encoded protein is CASSPGPAKGRNQPQHF.

This clonotype was detected many times. The gene calls are TRBV18 and TRBJ1-2, with TRBD1 as a possible D gene (5 bases). The V gene lost 6 bases and the J gene lost 3 bases, with 8 bases spanning the gap. The CDR3 is made up of 12 amino acids. CDR1 is KGHSH and CDR2 is LQKENI in the germline V gene. In nucleotides, the CDR3 is TGTGCCAGCTCCGGGACTGACTATGGCTACACCTTC. It encodes CASSGTDYGYTF.

This clonotype occurred a few times. J is TRBJ1-5 and V is TRBV7-8, with D perhaps matching TRBD1 (5 bases). The ends were cut back, 1 base at V and 7 bases at J, with 11 bases in the middle. This CDR3 has 14 amino acids. Per germline, CDR1 SGHVS and CDR2 FQNEAQ. This CDR3 reads CASSLDTGGQPQHF. The DNA for the CDR3 is TGTGCCAGCAGCTTAGATACAGGAGGACAGCCCCAGCATTTT.

The chain has TRBV7-2 and TRBJ2-1; D may correspond to TRBD1 or TRBD2 (6 bases each). The last part of the DNA fits TRBJ2-7 better; the J call may be wrong. Germline V lookup: CDR1 SGHTA, CDR2 FQGNSA. The CDR3 is 16 residues long. The CDR3 reads CASSPRGVSSYNEQYF. The CDR3 DNA is TGTGCCAGCAGCCCTAGGGGGGTATCCTCCTACAATGAGCAGTACTTC.

As concerns this clonotype: A much larger clonotype is one base distant, so this may be a read error. The rearrangement joins TRBV29-1 to TRBJ2-7; tentatively, D is TRBD2 (6 bases). In germline, CDR1 is SQVTM, CDR2 ANQGSEA. V lost 7 bases and J lost 7, with 29 bases in between. This CDR3 is built from 16 residues. The CDR3 protein is CSGSGTDYYSYNEQYF. The CDR3 DNA sequence: TGCAGCGGCTCCGGGACTGACTACTACTCCTACAATGAGCAGTACTTC.